A single sample gave rise to the 32 T cell receptor beta chains below, sequenced in a study of T cells in Graves' hyperthyroidism and ophthalmopathy (dated by TCRdb to the late 2010s). The receptor library was made with multiplex PCR. The reads were generated on an Illumina HiSeq 2000. TCR beta CDR3 regions were amplified from RNA transcripts. For the first round of RT-PCR on the TCR CDR3, the HTBI primer set was used together with the Qiagen OneStep RT-PCR kit. The public reads were quality trimmed at Q25 with fastp and then assembled into clones with MiXCR by TCRdb, keeping productive beta chains. Each CDR3 protein appears once, grouped with its most common genes and DNA. Present in this sample are hundreds of thousands of distinct CDR3 sequences, over 12% of which were seen just once. Clones ranked in the top ten supply around 13% of the sample. Sequencing used blood. The receptors come from a man younger than 35 with Graves' ophthalmopathy.

V is TRBV7-3 and J is TRBJ2-3, with D possibly matching TRBD2 (5 bases). Trimming left V 2 bases short and J 5 bases short, with 8 bases between. The CDR3 consists of 13 residues. CDR1 is SGHTA, CDR2 FQGTGA, per germline. CDR3 sequence reads: CASSLSGRDTQYF. For the CDR3, the DNA is TGTGCCAGCAGCTTATCTGGGAGAGATACGCAGTATTTT.

This clonotype was observed many times. V and J are TRBV20-1 and TRBJ1-2, with D unresolved. Germline CDR1 and CDR2: DFQATT and SNEGSKA (reference sequence). Trimming shortened V by 6 bases and J by 5 bases, and 19 bases separated the two germline ends. The CDR3 runs to 14 residues. CDR3 DNA sequence: TGCAGTGCGTGGACTTCCCAAGGAGGGTATGGCTACACCTTC. Translating it yields CSAWTSQGGYGYTF.

This clonotype was counted at least ten times. V usage is TRBV27 and J usage is TRBJ2-7, with D tentatively TRBD1 (7 bases). Germline values: CDR1 MNHEY, CDR2 SMNVEV (reference sequence). The CDR3 is 14 amino acids. Trimming shortened V by 6 bases and J by 7 bases, and 19 bases separated the two germline ends. CDR3 residues: CASRIQGGLREQYF. CDR3 sequence (DNA): TGTGCCAGCAGAATCCAGGGGGGCCTAAGGGAGCAGTACTTC.

In this sample, this clonotype turned up many times. The chain carries TRBV7-9 and TRBJ1-4; D is undetermined. V was trimmed by 1 base and J by 8 bases, leaving 5 bases between them. Per germline, CDR1 SEHNR and CDR2 FQNEAQ (reference sequence). This CDR3 is 12 amino acids long. CDR3 DNA sequence: TGTGCCAGCAGCTTAGGTCCGGAAAAACTGTTTTTT. Its protein product is CASSLGPEKLFF.

This clonotype has just a few counts. The chain links TRBV10-3 to TRBJ1-3; D is ambiguous. In germline, CDR1 is ENHRY, CDR2 SYGVKD. The CDR3 length is 17 residues. With 1 base removed from V and 0 bases from J, the gap between germline ends came to 13 bases. CDR3 amino acids: CAISEFSNANSGNTIYF. CDR3 bases: TGTGCCATCAGTGAGTTCAGTAACGCGAACTCTGGAAACACCATATATTTT.

This clonotype was picked up many times. The J gene is TRBJ1-6, the V gene TRBV30, with TRBD1 matching over 9 bases. Germline-derived CDR1 and CDR2 are GTSNPN and SVGIG (reference sequence). The CDR3 is 14 residues long. V shed 4 bases and J 7 bases; nucleotides not matched to a gene: 5. CDR3 region: CAWTSGTGNSPLHF. As DNA, the CDR3 is TGTGCCTGGACCTCCGGGACAGGGAATTCACCCCTCCACTTT.

In this sample, this clonotype turned up many times. The rearrangement uses TRBV5-1 and TRBJ2-5, with 7 bases identical to TRBD2. Germline V gene data show CDR1 as SGHRS and CDR2 as YFSETQ. There are 17 residues in the CDR3. The trim removed 1 base at V and 4 bases at J, leaving 13 bases unmatched. The CDR3 protein is CASSLSTLAEERETQYF. The DNA for the CDR3 is TGCGCCAGCAGCTTGTCTACCCTAGCGGAAGAGAGAGAGACCCAGTACTTC.

This clonotype was observed many times. The chain recombines TRBV6-2 or TRBV6-3 with TRBJ2-5; 9 nucleotides align to TRBD1. The ends lost 2 bases at V and 5 bases at J; junction bases unmatched: 3. The CDR3 has 14 amino acids. The germline CDR1 and CDR2 sequences are MNHEY and SVGEGT. The CDR3: CASSYTGGQETQYF. CDR3 sequence (DNA): TGTGCCAGCAGTTACACAGGGGGCCAGGAGACCCAGTACTTC.

This clonotype was counted many times. The chain is built from TRBV12-3 or TRBV12-4 and TRBJ2-1; 7 bases map to TRBD1. V shed 6 bases, J shed 10 bases, and the junction held 9 bases outside the gene matches. The CDR3 covers 13 residues. Here the CDR3 DNA reads TGTGCCAGCAGCCCCCAGACAGGGAGCGAGCAGTTCTTC. Translating gives CASSPQTGSEQFF.

At least ten counts were recorded for this clonotype. This chain joins TRBV6-2 or TRBV6-3 and TRBJ2-5, with 10 positions matching TRBD2. Germline assignment: CDR1 MNHEY and CDR2 SVGEGT. CDR3 length: 15 amino acids. The trim removed 2 bases at V and 3 bases at J, leaving 3 bases unmatched. The CDR3 DNA follows: TGTGCCAGCAGTTACGTAGCGGGGGGAAAAGAGACCCAGTACTTC. It specifies CASSYVAGGKETQYF.

Ten or more counts support this clonotype. This chain joins TRBV10-3 and TRBJ1-1, with D possibly matching TRBD1 (5 bases). Germline V gene sequence: CDR1 ENHRY, CDR2 SYGVKD. CDR3 size: 15 residues. V lost 0 bases and J lost 5, with 13 bases in between. DNA of the CDR3: TGTGCCATCAGTGAGTCGACGAGGGGTGGGACTGAAGCTTTCTTT. The encoded protein is CAISESTRGGTEAFF.

This clonotype was detected many times. CDR3 protein: CSARVRDSPLHF. The CDR3 nucleotides read TGCAGTGCTAGAGTCCGAGATTCACCCCTCCACTTT. V is TRBV20-1 and J is TRBJ1-6, with D unresolved. CDR3 length: 12 residues. With 1 base removed from V and 8 bases from J, the gap between germline ends came to 6 bases. CDR1 DFQATT and CDR2 SNEGSKA come from the germline V gene (reference sequence).

This clonotype was counted ten times or more. This chain joins TRBV20-1 and TRBJ2-7; possibly TRBD1 for D (6 bases). Germline CDR1 reads DFQATT; CDR2 reads SNEGSKA (reference sequence). Trimming removed 3 bases at V and 0 bases at J, with 15 bases between. The CDR3 contains 15 residues. In DNA form, the CDR3 reads TGCAGTGCTAGCCGCCAAAGGGGGATCTCCTACGAGCAGTACTTC. Translation: CSASRQRGISYEQYF.

Turning to this clonotype: The junction and the germline gene differ at one end; a read error may be behind it. The chain combines TRBV7-7 with TRBJ2-5; 14 nucleotides line up with TRBD2. Germline loops: CDR1 SSHAT, CDR2 FNYEAQ (reference sequence). This CDR3 is built from 16 residues. The chain's CDR3 is CASSSPGTSGRETQYF. CDR3 DNA sequence: TGTGCTAGCAGCTCCCCTGGGACTAGCGGGAGAGAGACCCAGTACTTC.

This clonotype was picked up a small number of times. For the CDR3, the DNA is TGCAGTGCTCTACAGGGGGCGCAGGAAAAACTGTTTTTT. Residues: CSALQGAQEKLFF. The chain is built from TRBV20-1 and TRBJ1-4; 9 bases are a match to TRBD1. V dropped 5 bases and J dropped 8; count of bases not matched to a gene: 6. This CDR3 contains 13 residues. Germline V gene sequence: CDR1 DFQATT, CDR2 SNEGSKA (reference sequence).

This chain connects TRBV7-9 to TRBJ2-2; no clear D. From germline, CDR1 is SEHNR and CDR2 FQNEAQ (reference sequence). The CDR3 has 16 amino acids. CDR3 amino acids: CTMKDATRLGTGELFF. The CDR3 DNA reads as TGTACCATGAAGGACGCGACCCGACTGGGGACCGGGGAGCTGTTTTTT. Full variable domain (outside the CDR3, taken from reference TRBV7-9 and TRBJ2-2): DTGVSQNPRHKITKRGQNVTFRCDPISEHNRLYWYRQTLGQGPEFLTYFQNEAQLEKSRLLSDRFSAERPKGSFSTLEIQRTEQGDSAMYLCTMKDATRLGTGELFFGEGSRLTVL.

This clonotype was found many times. V is TRBV19 and J is TRBJ2-7; 7 nucleotides align to TRBD2. After removal of 6 bases from V and 0 bases from J, the junction contained 2 bases not matched to a gene. The CDR3 extends over 13 amino acids. Germline CDR1 is LNHDA and CDR2 is SQIVND (reference sequence). As DNA, the CDR3 is TGTGCCAGTAGGGGAGGGACCTCCTACGAGCAGTACTTC. Translating gives CASRGGTSYEQYF.

With regard to this clonotype: Germline and junction disagree at one end, which may indicate a read error. V usage is TRBV7-6 and J usage is TRBJ2-3; D gene ambiguous. The CDR3 runs 13 residues. CDR1 is SGHVS and CDR2 is FNYEAQ in the germline V gene. The DNA of the CDR3 is TGTGCCAGCAGCGAAACTTTGAGAGATACGCAGTGTTTT. It is translated as CASSETLRDTQCF.

This clonotype was counted at least ten times. The genes are TRBV6-2 or TRBV6-3 and TRBJ2-1, with TRBD2 identical over 7 bases. The V gene's germline CDR1 is MNHEY and CDR2 SVGEGT. V lost 5 bases, J lost 4 bases, and 14 bases stayed unmatched. CDR3 length: 17 residues. CDR3 DNA: TGTGCCAGCAGTCCCTGGGGGGAGGGCATCTTTTACAATGAGCAGTTCTTC. It encodes CASSPWGEGIFYNEQFF.

This clonotype was seen repeatedly, ten times or more. The chain combines TRBV7-2 with TRBJ2-2; TRBD2 matches at 12 bases. The CDR3 totals 15 residues. The junction had 4 bases not matched to a gene; V was cut back by 6 bases and J by 5 bases. Germline CDR1 SGHTA, CDR2 FQGNSA. CDR3 DNA sequence: TGTGCCAGCAGTTCCCTAGCGGGGGGGACCGGGGAGCTGTTTTTT. Translated: CASSSLAGGTGELFF.

This clonotype showed up many times. The rearrangement links TRBV11-3 to TRBJ1-3, with TRBD1 matching over 7 bases. Losses at the gene ends were 5 bases for V and 9 bases for J; bases not matched to a gene: 13. CDR1 is SGHNT, CDR2 YENEEA, per germline. The CDR3 is 15 residues long. The CDR3 DNA follows: TGTGCCAGCAGCATGGGACAGTCCCATTTCAGCACCATATATTTT. Translation: CASSMGQSHFSTIYF.

This clonotype was recorded a few times. The chain carries TRBV4-1 and TRBJ2-3; D is unresolved. Trimming stripped 4 bases from V and 3 bases from J, with 8 bases between. Germline lookup yields CDR1 MGHRA and CDR2 YSYEKL. This CDR3 region has 13 residues. The CDR3 region is CASSRARTDTQYF. In DNA, the CDR3 is TGCGCCAGCAGCCGCGCCCGAACAGATACGCAGTATTTT.

V and J are TRBV27 and TRBJ2-6, with D hard to call. The V gene lost 3 bases and the J gene lost 0 bases, with 12 bases spanning the gap. CDR1 is MNHEY, CDR2 SMNVEV, per germline (reference sequence). This CDR3 is built from 17 residues. CDR3 region: CASSFRTARSGANVLTF. Written as DNA, the CDR3 is TGTGCCAGCAGTTTTAGGACGGCCCGCTCTGGGGCCAACGTCCTGACTTTC.

Turning to this clonotype: This could be a read error, since a much larger clone is one nucleotide away. The gene calls are TRBV6-1 and TRBJ2-3; 11 bases match TRBD2. CDR3 length equals 17 residues. CDR1 and CDR2 from the germline V gene are MNHNS and SASEGT. V lost 4 bases and J lost 6; bases outside the gene matches: 12. The chain's CDR3 is CASSVMGTSGSLDTQYF. The CDR3 DNA sequence: TGTGCCAGCAGTGTGATGGGGACTAGCGGCTCTCTGGATACGCAGTATTTT.

The V and J genes are TRBV9 and TRBJ2-3, with TRBD2 matching 10 bases. The CDR3 sequence is 19 residues long. Germline loops: CDR1 SGDLS, CDR2 YYNGEE. V lost 4 bases, J lost 2 bases, and 16 bases stayed unmatched. The CDR3 here is CASSPRTSGFRVTTDTQYF. Here the CDR3 DNA reads TGTGCCAGCAGCCCCCGGACTAGCGGATTTAGGGTTACCACAGATACGCAGTATTTT.

This clonotype was counted ten times or more. This chain links TRBV11-3 with TRBJ1-1, with unresolved D. CDR1 is SGHNT, CDR2 YENEEA, per germline. The V and J ends lost 5 bases and 4 bases respectively, with 14 bases between them. The CDR3 length is 14 residues. The CDR3: CASSPGRWVTEAFF. The CDR3 DNA reads as TGTGCCAGCAGCCCCGGACGGTGGGTCACTGAAGCTTTCTTT.

This clonotype has a count of ten or more. The gene calls are TRBV5-6 and TRBJ2-1, with 11 bases fitting TRBD1. The germline gives CDR1 SGHDT, CDR2 YYEEEE. The CDR3 length is 15 residues. V lost 4 bases and J lost 9; bases outside the gene matches: 9. In DNA form, the CDR3 reads TGTGCCAGCAGCCCCGGGACAGGGGGGTTAGCTGAGCAGTTCTTC. It encodes CASSPGTGGLAEQFF. The full variable domain, its missing parts supplied by reference TRBV5-6 and TRBJ2-1, is DAGVTQSPTHLIKTRGQQVTLRCSPKSGHDTVSWYQQALGQGPQFIFQYYEEEERQRGNFPDRFSGHQFPNYSSELNVNALLLGDSALYLCASSPGTGGLAEQFFGPGTRLTVL.

This clonotype has at least ten counts. This chain links TRBV20-1 with TRBJ2-2; the D is unclear. Trimming removed 0 bases at V and 0 bases at J, with 11 bases between. Germline lookup yields CDR1 DFQATT and CDR2 SNEGSKA (reference sequence). This CDR3 region has 16 residues. CDR3 sequence (DNA): TGCAGTGCTAGAGATTATGGCGGTTCGAACACCGGGGAGCTGTTTTTT. Its protein product is CSARDYGGSNTGELFF.

Turning to this clonotype: Relative to the germline gene, one junction end is altered; a read error may explain this. The chain is built from TRBV20-1 and TRBJ2-5; D is perhaps TRBD2 (6 bases). The CDR3 runs to 15 residues. Germline V gives CDR1 DFQATT, CDR2 SNEGSKA (reference sequence). CDR3: CSTRLHGGWQEAQYF. The CDR3 bases are TGCAGTACTAGACTTCACGGGGGTTGGCAAGAGGCCCAGTACTTC.

This chain uses TRBV19 with TRBJ2-1; 9 positions match TRBD1. Trimming cost V 3 bases and J 7 bases; bases outside gene matches: 4. The CDR3 runs 14 residues. CDR1 and CDR2 from the germline V gene are LNHDA and SQIVND (reference sequence). CDR3 sequence reads: CASSIGTGWNEQFF. CDR3 sequence (DNA): TGTGCCAGTAGTATTGGGACAGGGTGGAATGAGCAGTTCTTC.

This clonotype was picked up many times. The V and J genes are TRBV20-1 and TRBJ2-7; D remains unclear. Germline V gene data show CDR1 as DFQATT and CDR2 as SNEGSKA (reference sequence). The V end was cut by 5 bases, the J end by 3 bases, with 11 bases between. The CDR3 length is 12 residues. The CDR3 nucleotides read TGCAGTGCTCCTCTGGGCGGCTACGAGCAGTACTTC. Its translation: CSAPLGGYEQYF.

This clonotype was detected a few times. V and J are TRBV29-1 and TRBJ2-3; TRBD1 matches at 7 bases. The J segment lost 3 bases and the V segment lost 7 bases, leaving 10 bases of the junction unmatched. Germline V gene data show CDR1 as SQVTM and CDR2 as ANQGSEA. The CDR3 length is 14 residues. The CDR3 DNA reads as TGCAGCGCCCAGGGGGTGTCTTTAACAGATACGCAGTATTTT. This gives the protein CSAQGVSLTDTQYF.